This TCR beta chain was found in a study of T-cell reconstitution after alpha-beta-depleted transplantation in children. This clonotype occurred many times. The library targeted TCRbeta and was prepared with unique molecular identifiers. TCRdb passed the PCR reads through MiXCR, listing each CDR3 protein once. The sample contains just under 350,000 distinct CDR3 sequences, roughly 16% of which appear only once. The germline CDR1 and CDR2 sequences are SQVTM and ANQGSEA. This CDR3 comprises 12 residues. The V and J ends lost 4 bases and 7 bases respectively, with 10 bases between them. Sample: PBMCs, mostly from graft donor cells, taken 360 days after TCRalphabeta/CD19-depleted stem cell transplant. The clonotype originates from a male patient under 10 years old who had a stem cell transplant for acute lymphoblastic leukemia, so the T cells may come from the graft donor. The gene calls are TRBV29-1 and TRBJ2-2, with D uncertain. The CDR3 sequence: CSVVGWGGELFF. CDR3 DNA: TGCAGCGTTGTAGGTTGGGGCGGGGAGCTGTTTTTT.